This T cell receptor (beta chain) was found in a study of CD8 T cells in Susac syndrome. Reverse transcription of roughly 0.45 to 1 ug RNA was carried out with random hexamers. TCRdb called the immunoSEQ multiplex PCR reads again in MiXCR, with one record for every CDR3 protein. Of tens of thousands of distinct CDR3 sequences listed, approximately 95% were seen once; the top ten hold more than 0.45%. General observations from the study: The study's TCR sequencing and HLA analysis drew on a certain number of individuals. That number was acknowledged as relatively small.

Concerning this clonotype: The antigen remains unidentified.

This CDR3 spans 14 amino acids. V lost 0 bases, J lost 10 bases, and 13 bases lay in between. From germline, CDR1 is SNHLY and CDR2 FYNNEI. This chain joins TRBV2 and TRBJ2-1, with D possibly TRBD1 on 5 matching bases. Material for sequencing was CD8+ T cells from PBMCs. The receptor was derived from a human donor with Susac syndrome. The CDR3 sequence: CASSEALKWTEQFF. CDR3 sequence (DNA): TGTGCCAGCAGTGAAGCGCTGAAGTGGACAGAGCAGTTCTTC.